The 8 T cell receptor beta chains below were found in one sample sequenced in a study of blood T cell repertoires in COVID-19. This table comes from immunoSEQ multiplex PCR, and its TCRdb copy is limited to in-frame clones, with some not included. The table has about 51,000 clones, 70% to 90% seen once. The specimen sequenced was peripheral blood. These receptors originate from a man over 45 with active COVID-19.

This clone was picked up a small number of times. The chain couples TRBV29-1 to TRBJ2-3, with 8 nucleotides matching TRBD1. With 3 bases clipped from V and 6 bases from J, the junction kept 8 bases outside the gene matches. Germline lookup yields CDR1 SQVTM and CDR2 ANQGSEA. The CDR3 has 14 amino acids. CDR3 in amino acids: CSVEGQVVSDTQYF. The CDR3 DNA reads TGCAGCGTTGAGGGACAGGTAGTTTCGGATACGCAGTATTTT.

This chain connects TRBV6-2 or TRBV6-3 to TRBJ1-5; a possible D gene is TRBD1 (6 bases). This CDR3 is 18 amino acids long. Germline V CDR1 and CDR2: MNHEY, SVGEGT. Trimming shortened V by 6 bases and J by 0 bases, and 21 bases separated the two germline ends. The CDR3 loop is CASSRQYSTGYSNQPQHF. CDR3 DNA: TGTGCCAGCAGCCGACAATACTCGACAGGTTATAGCAATCAGCCCCAGCATTTT.

The chain joins TRBV6-5 to TRBJ2-3, with 8 bases fitting TRBD1. Trimming removed 6 bases from V and 6 bases from J; junction bases left unmatched: 8. The CDR3 is made up of 14 amino acids. Germline V gene sequence: CDR1 MNHEY, CDR2 SVGAGI. CDR3 residues: CASSLQGAWDTQYF. CDR3 sequence (DNA): TGTGCCAGCAGCCTGCAGGGGGCTTGGGATACGCAGTATTTT.

This clone came up once. The chain links TRBV2 to TRBJ2-7, with D perhaps TRBD2 (5 bases). CDR3 length equals 17 residues. V dropped 3 bases and J dropped 3 bases, with 21 bases sitting between them. Germline V lookup: CDR1 SNHLY, CDR2 FYNNEI. CDR3 residues: CASSEDRTPVRVYEQYF. The DNA of the CDR3 is TGTGCCAGCAGTGAGGACCGGACTCCAGTTCGTGTCTACGAGCAGTACTTC.

This chain uses TRBV2 with TRBJ2-3; TRBD2 might be the D (5 bases). CDR1 and CDR2 from the germline V gene are SNHLY and FYNNEI. The CDR3 totals 13 residues. The ends were cut back, 4 bases at V and 2 bases at J, with 7 bases in the middle. CDR3 residues: CASSAGITDTQYF. CDR3 in DNA: TGTGCCAGCAGTGCGGGAATCACAGATACGCAGTATTTT. Combining the CDR3 with reference TRBV2 and TRBJ2-3 gives the whole variable domain EPEVTQTPSHQVTQMGQEVILRCVPISNHLYFYWYRQILGQKVEFLVSFYNNEISEKSEIFDDQFSVERPDGSNFTLKIRSTKLEDSAMYFCASSAGITDTQYFGPGTRLTVL.

The V gene is TRBV7-9, the J gene TRBJ2-2; possibly TRBD1 for D (6 bases). This CDR3 spans 12 amino acids. Germline assignment: CDR1 SEHNR and CDR2 FQNEAQ (reference sequence). Deletions cut 10 bases from V and 5 bases from J, with 11 bases between. In DNA, the CDR3 is TGTGCCACCTACAGGGTTACCGGGGAGCTGTTTTTT. Translated, it gives CATYRVTGELFF. The complete variable domain, with remaining parts taken from reference TRBV7-9 and TRBJ2-2, reads DTGVSQNPRHKITKRGQNVTFRCDPISEHNRLYWYRQTLGQGPEFLTYFQNEAQLEKSRLLSDRFSAERPKGSFSTLEIQRTEQGDSAMYLCATYRVTGELFFGEGSRLTVL.

The chain carries TRBV29-1 and TRBJ1-2; D is perhaps TRBD1 (6 bases). CDR1 SQVTM and CDR2 ANQGSEA come from the germline V gene. The CDR3 consists of 13 residues. The ends were cut back, 3 bases at V and 8 bases at J, with 16 bases in the middle. CDR3 residues: CSVDEGGKGGYTF. CDR3 DNA sequence: TGCAGCGTTGATGAGGGGGGGAAAGGCGGCTACACCTTC.

In this sample, this clone turned up once. This chain connects TRBV6-1 to TRBJ1-2; a weak D match, TRBD1 (6 bases). V dropped 1 base and J dropped 2 bases, with 8 bases sitting between them. Per the germline V gene, CDR1 is MNHNS and CDR2 is SASEGT. There are 14 residues in the CDR3. As DNA, the CDR3 is TGTGCCAGCAGTGAAGGTCAGGGGAACTATGGCTACACCTTC. Amino acids: CASSEGQGNYGYTF.